This TCR beta chain was found in a study of Ad26.COV2.S vaccination and SARS-CoV-2 variants. The method was immunoSEQ multiplex PCR; TCRdb's version includes in-frame clones alone and lacks a portion of them. This table has 300,000 to 450,000 clones, 92% appearing once. Comment on this clone: Its antigen remains unidentified.

Germline CDR1 KGHSH, CDR2 LQKENI. The CDR3 spans 17 residues. V was pared by 1 base and J by 0 bases, with 12 bases between. Study-wide results and caveats: Spike-specific TCR breadth was greater in vaccine than placebo recipients. Comparable non-spike TCR breadth was observed in vaccine and placebo recipients.

The rearrangement joins TRBV18 to TRBJ2-2; D possibly uses TRBD1 or TRBD2 (5 bases each). Sample: peripheral blood, taken after recovery from COVID-19. The source is a human donor who had recovered from COVID-19. CDR3 sequence: CASSPQDWGSNTGELFF. As DNA, the CDR3 is TGTGCCAGCTCACCACAGGACTGGGGCTCGAACACCGGGGAGCTGTTTTTT.